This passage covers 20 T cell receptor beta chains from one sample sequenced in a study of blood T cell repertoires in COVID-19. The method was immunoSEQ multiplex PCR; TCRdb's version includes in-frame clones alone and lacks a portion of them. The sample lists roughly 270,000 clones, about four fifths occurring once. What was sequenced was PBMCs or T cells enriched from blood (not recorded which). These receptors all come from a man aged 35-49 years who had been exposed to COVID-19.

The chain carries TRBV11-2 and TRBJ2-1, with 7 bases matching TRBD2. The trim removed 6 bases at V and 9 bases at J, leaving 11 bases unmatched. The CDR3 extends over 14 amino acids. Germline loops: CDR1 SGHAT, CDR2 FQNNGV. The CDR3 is CASRIAGARGEQFF. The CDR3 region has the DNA TGTGCCAGCAGAATAGCGGGTGCAAGGGGTGAGCAGTTCTTC.

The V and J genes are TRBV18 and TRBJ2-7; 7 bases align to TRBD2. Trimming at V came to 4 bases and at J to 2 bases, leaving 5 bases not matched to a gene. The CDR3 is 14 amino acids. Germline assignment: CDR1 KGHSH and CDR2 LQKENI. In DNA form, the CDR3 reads TGTGCCAGCTCACAGGCGGGAGAGGCCTACGAGCAGTACTTC. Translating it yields CASSQAGEAYEQYF.

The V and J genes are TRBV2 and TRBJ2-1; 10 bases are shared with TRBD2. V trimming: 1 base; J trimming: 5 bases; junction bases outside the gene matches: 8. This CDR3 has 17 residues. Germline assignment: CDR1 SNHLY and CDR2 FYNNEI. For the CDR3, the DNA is TGTGCCAGCAGTGAAGGGGGGCGACTAGCGGGCGACAATGAGCAGTTCTTC. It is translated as CASSEGGRLAGDNEQFF.

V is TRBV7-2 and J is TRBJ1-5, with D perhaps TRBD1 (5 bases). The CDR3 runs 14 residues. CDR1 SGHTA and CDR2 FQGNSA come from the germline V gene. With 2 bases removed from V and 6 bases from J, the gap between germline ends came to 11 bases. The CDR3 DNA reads TGTGCCAGCAGCTTATGGGGGGGAGGTCAGCCCCAGCATTTT. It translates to CASSLWGGGQPQHF. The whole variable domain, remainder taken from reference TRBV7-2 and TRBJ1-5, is GAGVSQSPSNKVTEKGKDVELRCDPISGHTALYWYRQSLGQGLEFLIYFQGNSAPDKSGLPSDRFSAERTGGSVSTLTIQRTQQEDSAVYLCASSLWGGGQPQHFGDGTRLSIL.

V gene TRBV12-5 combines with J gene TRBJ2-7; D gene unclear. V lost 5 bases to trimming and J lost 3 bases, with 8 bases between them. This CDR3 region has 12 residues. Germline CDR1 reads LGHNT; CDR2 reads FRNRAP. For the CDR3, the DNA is TGTGCTAGTGGTCGAGGCCACTACGAGCAGTACTTC. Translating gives CASGRGHYEQYF.

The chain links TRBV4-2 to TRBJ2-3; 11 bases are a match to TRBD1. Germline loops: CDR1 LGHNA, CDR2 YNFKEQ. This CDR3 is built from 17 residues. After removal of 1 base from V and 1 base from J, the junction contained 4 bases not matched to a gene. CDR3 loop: CASSQVVGQGGTDTQYF. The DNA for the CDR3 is TGTGCCAGCAGCCAAGTAGTGGGACAGGGGGGCACAGATACGCAGTATTTT.

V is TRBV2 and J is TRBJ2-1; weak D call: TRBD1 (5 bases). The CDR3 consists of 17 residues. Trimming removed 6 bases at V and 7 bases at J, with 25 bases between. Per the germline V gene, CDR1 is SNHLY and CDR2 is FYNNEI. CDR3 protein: CASRSPRVAPEINEQFF. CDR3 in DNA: TGTGCCAGCAGGAGCCCCAGGGTCGCGCCTGAAATAAATGAGCAGTTCTTC.

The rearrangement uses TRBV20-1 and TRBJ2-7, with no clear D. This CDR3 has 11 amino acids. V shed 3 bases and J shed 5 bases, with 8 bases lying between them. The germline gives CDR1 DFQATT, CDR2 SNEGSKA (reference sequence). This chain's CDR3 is CSARWLNEQYF. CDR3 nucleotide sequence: TGCAGTGCTAGGTGGCTTAACGAGCAGTACTTC.

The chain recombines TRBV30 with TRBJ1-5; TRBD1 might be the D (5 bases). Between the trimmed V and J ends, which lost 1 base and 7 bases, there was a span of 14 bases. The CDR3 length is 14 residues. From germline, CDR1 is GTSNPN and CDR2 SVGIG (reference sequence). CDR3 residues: CAWSGATAVQPQHF. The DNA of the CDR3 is TGTGCCTGGAGTGGGGCGACAGCCGTCCAGCCCCAGCATTTT.

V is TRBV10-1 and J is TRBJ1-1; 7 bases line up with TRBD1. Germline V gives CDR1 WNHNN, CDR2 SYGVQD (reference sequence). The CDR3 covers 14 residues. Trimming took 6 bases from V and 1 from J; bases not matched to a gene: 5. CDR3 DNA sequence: TGCGCCAGCAGAGCCGGGACAGCGAACACTGAAGCTTTCTTT. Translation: CASRAGTANTEAFF.

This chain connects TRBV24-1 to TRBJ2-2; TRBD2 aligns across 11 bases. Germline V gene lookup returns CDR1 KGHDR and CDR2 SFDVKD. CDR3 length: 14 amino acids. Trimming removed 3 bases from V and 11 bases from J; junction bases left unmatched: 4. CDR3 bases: TGTGCCACCAGTGATACCACTAGCGGGAGCGAGCTGTTTTTT. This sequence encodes CATSDTTSGSELFF.

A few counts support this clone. The CDR3 region is CATLPGQGVGIAHEQYF. CDR3 DNA sequence: TGTGCCACCTTACCGGGACAGGGGGTGGGAATAGCCCACGAGCAGTACTTC. The J gene is TRBJ2-7, the V gene TRBV10-3, with 11 bases identical to TRBD1. The CDR3 has 17 amino acids. The germline gives CDR1 ENHRY, CDR2 SYGVKD. V was clipped by 10 bases and J by 5 bases; unmatched bases: 19.

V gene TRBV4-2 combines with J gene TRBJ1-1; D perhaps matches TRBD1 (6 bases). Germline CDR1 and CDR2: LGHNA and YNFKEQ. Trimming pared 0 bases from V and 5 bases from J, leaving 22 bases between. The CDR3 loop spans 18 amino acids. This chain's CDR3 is CASSQEPFPLGGATEAFF. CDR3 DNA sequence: TGTGCCAGCAGCCAAGAACCCTTTCCTTTAGGGGGGGCGACTGAAGCTTTCTTT.

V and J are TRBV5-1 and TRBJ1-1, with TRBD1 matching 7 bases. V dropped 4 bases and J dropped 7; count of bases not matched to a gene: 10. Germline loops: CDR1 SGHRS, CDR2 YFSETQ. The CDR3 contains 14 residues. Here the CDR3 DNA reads TGCGCCAGCAGCGTACAGGGGATTAGGGGTGAAGCTTTCTTT. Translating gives CASSVQGIRGEAFF.

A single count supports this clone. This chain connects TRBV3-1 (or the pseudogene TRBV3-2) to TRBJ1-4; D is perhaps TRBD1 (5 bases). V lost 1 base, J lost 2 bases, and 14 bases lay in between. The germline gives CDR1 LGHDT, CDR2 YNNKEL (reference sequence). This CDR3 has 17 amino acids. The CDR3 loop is CASSQVGAGYTNEKLFF. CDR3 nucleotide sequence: TGTGCCAGCAGCCAAGTAGGGGCAGGGTATACTAATGAAAAACTGTTTTTT.

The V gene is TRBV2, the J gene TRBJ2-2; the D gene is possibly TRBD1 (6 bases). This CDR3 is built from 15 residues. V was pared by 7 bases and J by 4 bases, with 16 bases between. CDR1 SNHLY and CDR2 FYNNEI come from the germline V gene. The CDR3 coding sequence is TGTGCCAGCACCGGTGAGGGACATATCACCGGGGAGCTGTTTTTT. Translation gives CASTGEGHITGELFF.

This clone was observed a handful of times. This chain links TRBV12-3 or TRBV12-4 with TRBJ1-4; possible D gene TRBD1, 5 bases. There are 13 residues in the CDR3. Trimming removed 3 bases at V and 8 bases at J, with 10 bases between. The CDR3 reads CASSFVGGEKLFF. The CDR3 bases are TGTGCCAGCAGTTTCGTGGGGGGAGAAAAACTGTTTTTT.

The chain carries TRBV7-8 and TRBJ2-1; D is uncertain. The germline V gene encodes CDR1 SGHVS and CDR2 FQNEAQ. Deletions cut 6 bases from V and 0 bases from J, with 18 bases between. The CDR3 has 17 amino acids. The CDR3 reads CASRTSWAPSSYNEQFF. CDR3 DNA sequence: TGTGCCAGCAGGACCAGCTGGGCCCCGAGCTCCTACAATGAGCAGTTCTTC.

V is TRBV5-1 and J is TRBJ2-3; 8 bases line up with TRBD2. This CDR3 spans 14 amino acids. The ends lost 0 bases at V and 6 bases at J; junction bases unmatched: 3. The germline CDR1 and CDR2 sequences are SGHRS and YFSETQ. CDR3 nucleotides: TGCGCCAGCAGCTTGGCGGGGGGGAAGGATACGCAGTATTTT. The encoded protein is CASSLAGGKDTQYF.

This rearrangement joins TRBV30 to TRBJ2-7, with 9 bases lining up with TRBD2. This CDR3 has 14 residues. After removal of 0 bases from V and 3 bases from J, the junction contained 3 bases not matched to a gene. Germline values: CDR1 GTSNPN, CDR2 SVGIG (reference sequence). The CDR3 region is CAWSVEAGGYEQYF. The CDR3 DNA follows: TGTGCCTGGAGTGTTGAAGCGGGAGGCTACGAGCAGTACTTC.